The T cell receptor beta chain described here comes from a study of blood T cell repertoires in COVID-19. About the research overall: Samples taken during acute and convalescent COVID-19 were collected in the United States, Italy and Spain. The analysed material was cDNA or gDNA that came from T cells, B-cell-depleted T cells, or PBMCs.

This clone was seen a few times. Authors' analysis steps: Amplifying reference gene primers gave estimates of nucleated cell counts. Some clones are missing from TCRdb's copy, which holds only in-frame ones; the method was immunoSEQ multiplex PCR. V, J and clone size derive from that table, while D and trimming were established from the DNA sequence. The sample shows roughly 120,000 clones, over 80% of them seen only once. CDR3 length equals 13 residues. The sequenced material came from peripheral blood. V is TRBV21-1 and J is TRBJ2-3; the tabulated D call, TRBD2, remains unverified against the DNA. TRBV21-1 is shown as a pseudogene. This clonotype was obtained from a woman between 65 and 79 years old with acute or convalescent COVID-19. The CDR3 bases are TGTGCCAGCAGCCAAGGTAACACAGATACGCAGTATTTT. Encoded protein: CASSQGNTDTQYF.